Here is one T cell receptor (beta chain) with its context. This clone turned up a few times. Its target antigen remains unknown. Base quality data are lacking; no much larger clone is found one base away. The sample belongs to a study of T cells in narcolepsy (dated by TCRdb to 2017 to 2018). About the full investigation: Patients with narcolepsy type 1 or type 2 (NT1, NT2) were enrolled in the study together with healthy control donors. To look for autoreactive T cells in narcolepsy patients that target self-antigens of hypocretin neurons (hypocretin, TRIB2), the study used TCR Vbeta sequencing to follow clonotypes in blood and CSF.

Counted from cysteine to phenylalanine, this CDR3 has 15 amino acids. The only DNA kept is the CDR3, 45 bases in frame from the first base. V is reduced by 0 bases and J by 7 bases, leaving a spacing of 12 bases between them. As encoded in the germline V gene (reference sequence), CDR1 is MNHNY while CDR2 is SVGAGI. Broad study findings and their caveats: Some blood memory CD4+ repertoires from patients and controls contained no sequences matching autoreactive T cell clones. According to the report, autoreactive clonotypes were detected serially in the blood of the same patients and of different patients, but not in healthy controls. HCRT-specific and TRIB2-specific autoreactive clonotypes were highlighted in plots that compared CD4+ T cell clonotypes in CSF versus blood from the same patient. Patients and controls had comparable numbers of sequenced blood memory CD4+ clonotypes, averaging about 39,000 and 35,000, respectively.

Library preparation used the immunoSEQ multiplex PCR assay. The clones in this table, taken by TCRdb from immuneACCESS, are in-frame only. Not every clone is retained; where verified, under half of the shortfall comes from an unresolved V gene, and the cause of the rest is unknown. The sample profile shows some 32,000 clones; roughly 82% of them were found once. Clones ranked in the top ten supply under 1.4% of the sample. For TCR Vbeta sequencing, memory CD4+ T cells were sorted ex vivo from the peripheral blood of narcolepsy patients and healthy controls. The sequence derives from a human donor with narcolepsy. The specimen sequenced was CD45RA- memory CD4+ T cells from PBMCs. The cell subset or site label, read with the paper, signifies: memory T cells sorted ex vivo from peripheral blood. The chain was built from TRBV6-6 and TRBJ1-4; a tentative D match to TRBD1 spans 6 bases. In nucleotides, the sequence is TGTGCCAGCAGTTACTCTAGGGGGAGCTCTGAAAAACTGTTTTTT. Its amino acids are CASSYSRGSSEKLFF.